The clone carrying this T cell receptor (beta chain) occurred a few times. The sample belongs to a study of T-cell reconstitution after alpha-beta-depleted transplantation in children. Unique molecular identifiers were used to barcode this TCRbeta library. TCRdb re-analysed the PCR reads in MiXCR, keeping a single row per CDR3 protein. The sample lists roughly 420,000 distinct CDR3 sequences, roughly 15% occurring once. V was trimmed by 0 bases and J by 6 bases, leaving 9 bases between them. Per the germline V gene, CDR1 is MNHEY and CDR2 is SVGAGI. The CDR3 runs 14 residues. The rearrangement joins TRBV6-5 to TRBJ2-1; D is unclear. This receptor was obtained from a boy younger than two who had a stem cell transplant for Wiskott-Aldrich syndrome, so the T cells may come from the graft donor. This sample comprised PBMCs, mostly from graft donor cells, obtained 360 days after TCRalphabeta/CD19-depleted stem cell transplant. In DNA, the CDR3 is TGTGCCAGCAGTTACTCGTGGACCGTCAATGAGCAGTTCTTC. Its protein is CASSYSWTVNEQFF.